These 18 T cell receptor beta chains were all obtained from the same sample, sequenced in a study of cytomegalovirus exposure and HLA in healthy donors. The primer mix had 60 Vbeta and 13 Jbeta primers. Generated by immunoSEQ multiplex PCR, the TCRdb table keeps only in-frame clones and is missing some. Here the sample spans 150,000 to 200,000 clones, about three quarters being singletons. Input material: PBMCs. These receptors were taken from a middle-aged woman in good health and CMV-seropositive.

The chain is built from TRBV5-1 and TRBJ2-7, with TRBD1 matching 8 bases. This CDR3 comprises 15 residues. Losses at the gene ends were 3 bases for V and 6 bases for J; bases not matched to a gene: 11. The V gene's germline CDR1 is SGHRS and CDR2 YFSETQ. CDR3 in amino acids: CASSSQGQGISEQYF. CDR3 DNA sequence: TGCGCCAGCAGCTCCCAAGGACAGGGTATTTCCGAGCAGTACTTC.

This clone was detected only once. CDR3 residues: CASSLRLAPRTDTQYF. Written as DNA, the CDR3 is TGTGCCAGCAGCTTGAGACTAGCGCCTCGCACAGATACGCAGTATTTT. This rearrangement joins TRBV5-4 to TRBJ2-3; 8 bases match TRBD2. Losses at the gene ends were 1 base for V and 1 base for J; bases not matched to a gene: 5. The CDR3 covers 16 residues. Germline V gives CDR1 SGHNT, CDR2 YYREEE (reference sequence).

This chain uses TRBV5-1 with TRBJ1-2; 8 bases agree with TRBD1. Germline CDR1 reads SGHRS; CDR2 reads YFSETQ. J gave up 6 bases and V 4 bases, and 5 bases lay outside the gene matches. The CDR3 length is 13 residues. CDR3 sequence (DNA): TGCGCCAGCAGCGCCCAACAGGGGGATGGCTACACCTTC. As protein: CASSAQQGDGYTF.

This clone turned up a few times. CDR3 nucleotides: TGCGCCAGCAGCTTAGGGACTAGCGGCGAAGAGACCCAGTACTTC. Its translation: CASSLGTSGEETQYF. The V call is TRBV5-1, the J call TRBJ2-5; 11 bases fit TRBD2. CDR1 is SGHRS, CDR2 YFSETQ, per germline. The CDR3 length is 15 residues. The V segment lost 2 bases and the J segment 3 bases; nucleotides outside the gene matches: 3.

The CDR3 reads CASSLSSQGTYEQYF. Written as DNA, the CDR3 is TGTGCCAGCAGCTTAAGTTCTCAGGGTACCTACGAGCAGTACTTC. The chain couples TRBV13 to TRBJ2-7, with D possibly being TRBD1 (5 bases). The CDR3 has 15 amino acids. The ends were cut back, 2 bases at V and 2 bases at J, with 13 bases in the middle. The germline V gene has CDR1 PRHDT and CDR2 FYEKMQ (reference sequence). Full variable domain (outside the CDR3, taken from reference TRBV13 and TRBJ2-7): AAGVIQSPRHLIKEKRETATLKCYPIPRHDTVYWYQQGPGQDPQFLISFYEKMQSDKGSIPDRFSAQQFSDYHSELNMSSLELGDSALYFCASSLSSQGTYEQYFGPGTRLTVT.

The rearrangement links TRBV5-6 to TRBJ2-5, with 8 bases lining up with TRBD1. From germline, CDR1 is SGHDT and CDR2 YYEEEE. CDR3 length: 15 residues. The junction had 9 bases not matched to a gene; V was cut back by 3 bases and J by 5 bases. CDR3 in DNA: TGTGCCAGCAGCTATGACGCGACAGGGGAGGAGACCCAGTACTTC. This encodes CASSYDATGEETQYF.

The gene calls are TRBV7-2 and TRBJ1-4; possibly TRBD1 for D (5 bases). CDR3 size: 16 residues. Germline CDR1 and CDR2: SGHTA and FQGNSA. V lost 3 bases, J lost 6 bases, and 17 bases lay in between. CDR3 protein: CASSFMGLRRDEKLFF. CDR3 bases: TGTGCCAGCAGCTTTATGGGACTTAGGAGGGATGAAAAACTGTTTTTT.

The chain has TRBV10-3 and TRBJ2-7; TRBD1 matches at 8 bases. CDR1 ENHRY and CDR2 SYGVKD come from the germline V gene. The CDR3 has 12 residues. Trimming removed 10 bases from V and 3 bases from J; junction bases left unmatched: 5. CDR3 coding DNA: TGTGCCACCGGGACAGGACTCTACGAGCAGTACTTC. It yields the protein CATGTGLYEQYF.

This clone was seen more than once but under ten times. The chain recombines TRBV7-2 with TRBJ1-3; D gene unclear. The CDR3 is made up of 16 amino acids. The V end was cut by 4 bases, the J end by 1 base, with 14 bases between. Germline loops: CDR1 SGHTA, CDR2 FQGNSA. CDR3 nucleotide sequence: TGTGCCAGCAGCTCCTGGGCAGGAACTTCTGGAAACACCATATATTTT. The encoded protein is CASSSWAGTSGNTIYF.

V and J are TRBV19 and TRBJ2-2, with 8 bases fitting TRBD1. Germline V gives CDR1 LNHDA, CDR2 SQIVND (reference sequence). This CDR3 region has 16 residues. Trimming took 4 bases from V and 5 from J; bases not matched to a gene: 9. The CDR3 spells CASSTTDRVLTGELFF. Here the CDR3 DNA reads TGTGCCAGTAGTACAACGGACAGGGTTTTGACCGGGGAGCTGTTTTTT.

CDR3 in DNA: TGTGCCAGCAGCTTAATCCGGGGGACTAATTTGAACTATGGCTACACCTTC. It translates to CASSLIRGTNLNYGYTF. The gene calls are TRBV11-2 and TRBJ1-2, with a tentative D call TRBD1 (5 bases). CDR3 length equals 17 residues. CDR1 SGHAT and CDR2 FQNNGV come from the germline V gene. Trimming took off 2 bases at V and 2 bases at J, with 18 bases between the two ends.

The rearrangement links TRBV28 to TRBJ2-2; 13 bases map to TRBD2. Germline CDR1 MDHEN, CDR2 SYDVKM. The CDR3 has 16 amino acids. Trimming took 6 bases from V and 4 from J; bases not matched to a gene: 5. As DNA, the CDR3 is TGTGCCAGCAGACGACTAGCGGGGGGCTCCACCGGGGAGCTGTTTTTT. Encoded protein: CASRRLAGGSTGELFF. The full variable domain, rest sourced from reference TRBV28 and TRBJ2-2, is DVKVTQSSRYLVKRTGEKVFLECVQDMDHENMFWYRQDPGLGLRLIYFSYDVKMKEKGDIPEGYSVSREKKERFSLILESASTNQTSMYLCASRRLAGGSTGELFFGEGSRLTVL.

The gene calls are TRBV18 and TRBJ2-3; 8 nucleotides line up with TRBD1. The CDR3 contains 15 residues. After removal of 3 bases from V and 2 bases from J, the junction contained 4 bases not matched to a gene. Germline CDR1 reads KGHSH; CDR2 reads LQKENI. The CDR3 coding sequence is TGTGCCAGCTCACCCCAGGGGGCCAACACAGATACGCAGTATTTT. It translates to CASSPQGANTDTQYF.

V is TRBV25-1 and J is TRBJ2-5; 10 bases are a match to TRBD1. The CDR3 spans 16 residues. V trimming: 3 bases; J trimming: 7 bases; junction bases outside the gene matches: 11. The germline V gene has CDR1 MGHDK and CDR2 SYGVNS. The CDR3 DNA is TGTGCCAGCAGTGATGGGACAGGGGTCTTCAGGTCGACCCAGTACTTC. This sequence encodes CASSDGTGVFRSTQYF. Full variable domain (outside the CDR3, taken from reference TRBV25-1 and TRBJ2-5): EADIYQTPRYLVIGTGKKITLECSQTMGHDKMYWYQQDPGMELHLIHYSYGVNSTEKGDLSSESTVSRIRTEHFPLTLESARPSHTSQYLCASSDGTGVFRSTQYFGPGTRLLVL.

This chain uses TRBV7-9 with TRBJ1-1; the D gene is possibly TRBD1 (6 bases). Germline V gives CDR1 SEHNR, CDR2 FQNEAQ (reference sequence). V lost 1 base and J 4 bases, leaving 10 bases between the germline ends. The CDR3 spans 14 residues. The CDR3 nucleotides read TGTGCCAGCAGCTTAGAGGGGGAGGGCACTGAAGCTTTCTTT. It yields the protein CASSLEGEGTEAFF.

The gene calls are TRBV10-2 and TRBJ2-7, with D maybe TRBD1 (6 bases). From germline, CDR1 is WSHSY and CDR2 SAAADI. CDR3 length: 11 residues. V lost 10 bases, J lost 7 bases, and 14 bases lay in between. CDR3 bases: TGCGCCACCAAGACAGGCGGGGAGCAGTACTTC. Its protein is CATKTGGEQYF.

Only a few counts were recorded for this clone. The gene calls are TRBV7-9 and TRBJ1-5, with TRBD1 matching over 9 bases. Looked up from germline, CDR1 is SEHNR and CDR2 is FQNEAQ (reference sequence). This CDR3 is built from 15 residues. Trimming cost V 1 base and J 6 bases; bases outside gene matches: 4. The CDR3 DNA reads TGTGCCAGCAGCTTAGATCTGACAGGGGGTCAGCCCCAGCATTTT. It translates to CASSLDLTGGQPQHF.

This chain connects TRBV13 to TRBJ2-2; D is perhaps TRBD2 (7 bases). The V gene lost 5 bases and the J gene lost 3 bases, with 16 bases spanning the gap. Germline CDR1 reads PRHDT; CDR2 reads FYEKMQ (reference sequence). The CDR3 totals 16 residues. The DNA of the CDR3 is TGTGCCAGCAGCCCGAGGGGGGGCAGCGACACCGGGGAGCTGTTTTTT. Amino acids: CASSPRGGSDTGELFF.